One T cell receptor beta chain is described in this entry. The sample is drawn from a study of blood T cell repertoires in COVID-19. Overall study context: The United States, Italy and Spain supplied acute and convalescent COVID-19 samples.

Only in-frame clones appear in the TCRdb table, and some are missing; sequencing was by immunoSEQ multiplex PCR. The sample records approximately 320,000 clones, roughly 90% being singletons. Enrolled during active infection, Seattle patients were then followed longitudinally. Sequenced material: peripheral blood. This clonotype was obtained from a woman in her 30s with COVID-19, enrolled during active disease.

The CDR3, as DNA: TGTGCCAGCAGCCAAGAAGGGACTAGCGGGGGGAACACCGGGGAGCTGTTTTTT. This gives the protein CASSQEGTSGGNTGELFF. J is TRBJ2-2 and V is TRBV3-1 (or the pseudogene TRBV3-2), with 14 nucleotides matching TRBD2. The CDR3 totals 18 residues. CDR1 and CDR2 from the germline V gene are LGHDT and YNNKEL (reference sequence). V lost 0 bases to trimming and J lost 1 base; unmatched junction nucleotides: 1.